This TCR beta chain was profiled in a study of beta chain features in type 1 diabetes. Overall study results and limits: TCRB CDR3s were moderately but significantly shorter in Type 1 diabetes patients in all four CD4+ subsets. Diminished insertions and augmented deletions at VDJ junctions characterized type 1 diabetes patients.

Stem cell-like memory, regulatory, central memory and naive CD4+ cells were sorted via CD45RO/CCR7/CD25/CD127/CD95/CD27. The ends were cut back, 5 bases at V and 5 bases at J, with 13 bases in the middle. Germline V gives CDR1 MNHEY, CDR2 SVGAGI. This CDR3 region has 14 residues. Isolated RNA was reverse transcribed in full, so expressed TCRB transcripts were sequenced. Sequencing used immunoSEQ multiplex PCR; TCRdb keeps in-frame clones, though not all of them. The sample holds 250,000 to 350,000 clones; around 13% are singletons and the top ten take approximately 7%. The sample holds one count of this clone. Its antigen is still unknown.

V gene TRBV6-5 combines with J gene TRBJ2-1; D remains unclear. This receptor was identified in a man in his thirties or forties in good health. The sequencing input was central memory CD4+ T cells from blood. CDR3 sequence (DNA): TGTGCCAGCAGTCAAGCCTTGGCCAACAATGAGCAGTTCTTC. Translating it yields CASSQALANNEQFF.